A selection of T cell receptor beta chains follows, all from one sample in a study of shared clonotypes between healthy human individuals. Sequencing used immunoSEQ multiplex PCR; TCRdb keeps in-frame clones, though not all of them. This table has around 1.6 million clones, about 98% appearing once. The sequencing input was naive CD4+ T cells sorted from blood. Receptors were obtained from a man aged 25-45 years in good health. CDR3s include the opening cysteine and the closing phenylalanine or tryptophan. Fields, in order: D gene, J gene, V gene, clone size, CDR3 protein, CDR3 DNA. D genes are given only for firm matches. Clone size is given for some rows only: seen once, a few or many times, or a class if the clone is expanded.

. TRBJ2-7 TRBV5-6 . CASSFDPTGGAQYF TGTGCCAGCAGTTTCGACCCTACAGGGGGGGCTCAGTACTTC
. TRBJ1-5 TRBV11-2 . CASSLGPNQPQHF TGTGCCAGCAGCTTAGGGCCCAATCAGCCCCAGCATTTT
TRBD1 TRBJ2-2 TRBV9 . CASSGQGQATRLFF TGTGCCAGCAGCGGACAAGGACAGGCTACAAGGCTGTTTTTT
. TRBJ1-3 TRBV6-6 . CASSNRGTIYF TGTGCCAGCAGTAACCGCGGCACCATATATTTT
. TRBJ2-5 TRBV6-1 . CASSDRPGLQETQYF TGTGCCAGCAGTGATCGGCCGGGACTCCAAGAGACCCAGTACTTC
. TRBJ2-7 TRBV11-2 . CASSLSRQTYEQYF TGTGCCAGCAGCTTATCACGGCAGACCTACGAGCAGTACTTC
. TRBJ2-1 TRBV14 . CASSQVLAGGEQFF TGTGCCAGCAGCCAAGTACTAGCCGGGGGTGAGCAGTTCTTC
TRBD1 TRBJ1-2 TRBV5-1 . CASSEDRVYGYTF TGCGCCAGCAGCGAAGACAGGGTCTATGGCTACACCTTC
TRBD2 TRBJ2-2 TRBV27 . CASSLVVAGDGELFF TGTGCCAGCAGTTTAGTCGTAGCGGGAGACGGGGAGCTGTTTTTT
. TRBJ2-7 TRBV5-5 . CASSPIPRGQRYEQYF TGTGCCAGCAGCCCGATTCCCCGCGGCCAACGATACGAGCAGTACTTC
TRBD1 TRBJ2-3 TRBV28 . CASRQGEGTQYF TGTGCCAGCCGACAGGGCGAAGGTACGCAGTATTTT
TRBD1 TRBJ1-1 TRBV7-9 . CASSLNWATGGEAEAFF TGTGCCAGCAGCTTAAATTGGGCCACAGGGGGCGAGGCTGAAGCTTTCTTT
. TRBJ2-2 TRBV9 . CASSDVGSGELFF TGTGCCAGCAGCGATGTGGGGTCCGGGGAGCTGTTTTTT
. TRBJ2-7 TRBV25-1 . CASSEYHHSYEQYF TGTGCCAGCAGTGAATACCACCACTCCTACGAGCAGTACTTC
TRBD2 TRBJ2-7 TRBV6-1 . CASSATSGAPYEQYF TGTGCCAGCAGTGCGACTAGCGGGGCCCCCTACGAGCAGTACTTC
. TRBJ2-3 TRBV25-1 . CAAGGGRVSPDTQYF TGTGCCGCAGGGGGGGGCAGGGTTAGCCCAGATACGCAGTATTTT
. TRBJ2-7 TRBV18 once CASSALSSYEQYF TGTGCCAGCTCAGCGCTGAGCTCCTACGAGCAGTACTTC